This T cell receptor (beta chain) was recorded in a study of early T cells in non-severe SARS-CoV-2 infection (dated by TCRdb to the early 2020s). Some background on the complete study: Bulk RNA from unsorted whole blood was used for TCR sequencing, so alpha and beta chains could not be paired.

The study at large found these results: Matching against VDJdb was skewed toward anti-spike CD8 responses, likely underestimated virus-specific expansions, and missed private and CD4 specificities.

The library relied on 5' RACE. Instrument on record: NextSeq 500. Unique molecular identifiers were attached to individual cDNA molecules in the TCR library protocol so that sequencing error and PCR bias could be corrected. TCR alpha and beta chains were both sequenced, and the abundances of alpha and beta sequences in each sample were closely correlated with each other. The original pipeline was this. Decombinator V4 was used to annotate the V gene, J gene and CDR3 of the TCR sequences. Expanded TCRs were defined as changing significantly between any two time points under a Poisson model with p below 0.0001. TCR abundances were normalised to the total number of TCRs sequenced per sample and were expressed as counts per million. TRAV1-2 paired with TRAJ12, TRAJ20 or TRAJ33 defined MAIT TCRs, while TRAV10 paired with TRAJ18 defined iNKT TCRs. VDJdb, accessed 1 November 2021, was searched for CMV, EBV and SARS-CoV-2 annotated TCRs, excluding TCRs annotated for multiple antigens. Clones were called with MiXCR by TCRdb after fastp trimmed the public reads at Q25, and only in-frame beta chains were retained. Under each unique CDR3 protein, matching rows form one entry showing the most common genes and DNA. The V and J calls and clone size are TCRdb's, not the authors'. For this sample the table gives 85,000 to 100,000 distinct CDR3 sequences, of which 11% were detected only once. 5.1% of the sample comes from the top ten.

V loses 4 bases at its end and J loses 4 bases; junction bases beyond the gene matches: 13. From its cysteine to its phenylalanine, the CDR3 spans 18 amino acids. The retained sequence is limited to the CDR3, 54 bases, with the frame set at the first base. Sequences MNHEY (CDR1) and SMNVEV (CDR2) are obtained from the germline V gene (reference sequence). This clonotype was seen at least ten times. Its antigen is not yet known. Within one base of it there is no much larger clone, and no base qualities were kept. This was a case-control study nested in a cohort of healthcare workers in London, UK, who had nasopharyngeal swab PCR tests and blood samples taken every week. Healthcare workers were recruited during the week of the UK lockdown, between 23 and 31 March 2020, and followed weekly for up to roughly 15 weeks.

The sequence derives from an adult who was a healthcare worker with PCR-confirmed SARS-CoV-2 infection or an uninfected control (not recorded which). The sequencing sample was made of whole blood. The chain links TRBV27 with TRBJ2-2; 9 bases in the middle match TRBD2. The bases read TGTGCCAGCAGTTACACGGTGGTAGCGGGAGCCGGCACCGGGGAGCTGTTTTTT. It specifies CASSYTVVAGAGTGELFF.